The clone carrying this TCR beta chain was seen only once. This specimen comes from a study of blood T cell repertoires in COVID-19. Study-level information: Samples representing acute and convalescent COVID-19 were sourced from the United States, Italy and Spain.

V was cut by 0 bases and J by 6 bases, with 12 bases left in between. The CDR3 length is 14 residues. Per germline, CDR1 SGHDN and CDR2 FVKESK. Libraries were prepared by immunoSEQ multiplex PCR; TCRdb keeps only in-frame clonotypes and omits some of them. The repertoire holds 310,000 or so clones, with 88% as singletons. The sequence was obtained from a woman aged 50 to 65 with active or convalescent COVID-19. Sequenced input: peripheral blood. This chain joins TRBV14 and TRBJ2-7; possibly TRBD1 for D (6 bases). Here the CDR3 reads CASSQDLSRGEQYF. CDR3 nucleotide sequence: TGTGCCAGCAGCCAAGATTTGAGCAGGGGCGAGCAGTACTTC.